One and the same sample provided the 17 T cell receptor beta chains below, sequenced in a study of T cell responses to AZD1222 COVID-19 vaccine. Libraries were prepared by immunoSEQ multiplex PCR; TCRdb keeps only in-frame clonotypes and omits some of them. The table records about 160,000 clones, around nine tenths of them present only once. The sequences come from peripheral blood, collected on day 0 of AZD1222 vaccination. The receptors were gathered from an adult in good health.

This rearrangement joins TRBV24-1 to TRBJ2-1, with TRBD1 matching 8 bases. V shed 4 bases and J 7 bases; nucleotides not matched to a gene: 8. The CDR3 has 15 amino acids. Germline V lookup: CDR1 KGHDR, CDR2 SFDVKD. The CDR3 region has the DNA TGTGCCACCAGTGACCTTGGACAGGGTGTGAATGAGCAGTTCTTC. It specifies CATSDLGQGVNEQFF.

This clone occurred once. The chain joins TRBV5-1 to TRBJ2-5; 9 nucleotides agree with TRBD2. CDR1 is SGHRS, CDR2 YFSETQ, per germline. J was trimmed by 1 base and V by 0 bases; bases with no gene match: 13. The CDR3 consists of 19 residues. The CDR3 region has the DNA TGCGCCAGCAGCTTGGACGCTATGGCAGCGGGGGGCCTCCAAGAGACCCAGTACTTC. Encoded protein: CASSLDAMAAGGLQETQYF.

The CDR3 protein is CASRRPPGLTEAFF. The CDR3 coding sequence is TGTGCCAGCAGGAGGCCCCCCGGGCTGACTGAAGCTTTCTTT. The gene calls are TRBV9 and TRBJ1-1; no clear D. V was clipped by 5 bases and J by 5 bases, with 16 bases between them. This CDR3 is built from 14 residues. Germline V CDR1 and CDR2: SGDLS, YYNGEE.

The chain has TRBV5-1 and TRBJ2-5; 12 bases fit TRBD1. Per germline, CDR1 SGHRS and CDR2 YFSETQ. J gave up 5 bases and V 0 bases, and 5 bases lay outside the gene matches. This CDR3 region has 16 residues. The CDR3 here is CASSLAGTGGTETQYF. CDR3 DNA: TGCGCCAGCAGCTTGGCCGGGACAGGGGGCACGGAGACCCAGTACTTC.

The chain is built from TRBV4-1 and TRBJ1-2; D is possibly TRBD1 (6 bases). Germline CDR1 and CDR2: MGHRA and YSYEKL. The V and J ends lost 6 bases and 5 bases respectively, with 16 bases between them. The CDR3 length is 14 residues. CDR3 in amino acids: CASSQGSVLYGYTF. The CDR3 DNA reads TGCGCCAGCAGTCAGGGGAGCGTACTTTATGGCTACACCTTC.

Comments on this clone: The germline gene is not matched at one end of the junction; a read error may be the cause. V gene TRBV9 combines with J gene TRBJ2-2, with 9 bases aligning to TRBD2. CDR3 length: 16 amino acids. The germline V gene encodes CDR1 SGDLS and CDR2 YYNGEE. CDR3 in amino acids: CARSVGTGGGAGELFF. For the CDR3, the DNA is TGCGCCCGCAGCGTAGGGACTGGCGGGGGGGCCGGGGAGCTGTTTTTT.

The chain carries TRBV27 and TRBJ1-2, with 7 bases aligning to TRBD1. The CDR3 consists of 17 residues. In germline, CDR1 is MNHEY, CDR2 SMNVEV (reference sequence). After removal of 5 bases from V and 4 bases from J, the junction contained 16 bases not matched to a gene. CDR3 coding DNA: TGTGCCAGCAGTACAGATCCCCGACAGGGCCTACCCTATGGCTACACCTTC. Protein product: CASSTDPRQGLPYGYTF.

This rearrangement joins TRBV30 to TRBJ1-5, with D perhaps matching TRBD1 (5 bases). The V and J ends lost 5 bases and 7 bases respectively, with 15 bases between them. This CDR3 has 13 amino acids. Germline-derived CDR1 and CDR2 are GTSNPN and SVGIG (reference sequence). CDR3 coding DNA: TGTGCCTGGGCCGAGGGGCGGGAGCAGCCCCAGCATTTT. Translated: CAWAEGREQPQHF.

V and J are TRBV6-1 and TRBJ2-1; unclear D gene. The CDR3 length is 12 residues. V was pared by 3 bases and J by 4 bases, with 4 bases between. Looked up from germline, CDR1 is MNHNS and CDR2 is SASEGT. CDR3 sequence reads: CASSEFYNEQFF. For the CDR3, the DNA is TGTGCCAGCAGTGAGTTTTACAATGAGCAGTTCTTC.

The chain combines TRBV5-1 with TRBJ1-2; D call uncertain. V lost 0 bases to trimming and J lost 6 bases, with 18 bases between them. Germline CDR1 and CDR2: SGHRS and YFSETQ. The CDR3 contains 16 residues. CDR3 DNA sequence: TGCGCCAGCAGCTTGGCCGGGTCTCTCTTGGTGGATGGCTACACCTTC. Translated: CASSLAGSLLVDGYTF. Combining the CDR3 with reference TRBV5-1 and TRBJ1-2 gives the whole variable domain KAGVTQTPRYLIKTRGQQVTLSCSPISGHRSVSWYQQTPGQGLQFLFEYFSETQRNKGNFPGRFSGRQFSNSRSEMNVSTLELGDSALYLCASSLAGSLLVDGYTFGSGTRLTVV.

The rearrangement links TRBV18 to TRBJ1-2, with 7 bases fitting TRBD1. Germline-derived CDR1 and CDR2 are KGHSH and LQKENI. V trimming: 3 bases; J trimming: 8 bases; junction bases outside the gene matches: 9. The CDR3 loop spans 14 amino acids. The CDR3 DNA follows: TGTGCCAGCTCACCCAGGACAGGACCCTCGGGCTACACCTTC. It specifies CASSPRTGPSGYTF.

This clone was counted only a few times. This chain joins TRBV20-1 and TRBJ1-5; unclear D gene. The CDR3 is made up of 14 amino acids. Germline V gene lookup returns CDR1 DFQATT and CDR2 SNEGSKA (reference sequence). The ends were cut back, 3 bases at V and 5 bases at J, with 14 bases in the middle. CDR3: CSASPGNSDQPQHF. The CDR3 bases are TGCAGTGCTAGTCCCGGGAACTCAGATCAGCCCCAGCATTTT.

The chain combines TRBV9 with TRBJ2-7, with D tentatively TRBD1 (6 bases). CDR1 SGDLS and CDR2 YYNGEE come from the germline V gene. Trimming cost V 3 bases and J 3 bases, with 13 bases left between them. The CDR3 runs to 14 residues. CDR3 residues: CASSGRDIDYEQYF. CDR3 in DNA: TGTGCCAGCAGCGGCCGGGACATCGACTACGAGCAGTACTTC.

V gene TRBV6-5 combines with J gene TRBJ1-2, with TRBD1 matching 10 bases. Losses at the gene ends were 6 bases for V and 1 base for J; bases not matched to a gene: 5. The germline gives CDR1 MNHEY, CDR2 SVGAGI. This CDR3 region has 15 residues. The CDR3 is CASSRDRGLNYGYTF. CDR3 nucleotides: TGTGCCAGCAGCCGGGACAGGGGCCTTAACTATGGCTACACCTTC.

Notes on this clone: At the DNA level, this CDR3 is encoded by other sequences in the same sample as well. The CDR3 DNA is TGTGCCAGCTCACCTGGGACAGGGGGCTACGAGCAGTACTTC. It specifies CASSPGTGGYEQYF. The chain combines TRBV18 with TRBJ2-7, with 11 bases aligning to TRBD1. V dropped 3 bases and J dropped 3; count of bases not matched to a gene: 1. Germline V gene lookup returns CDR1 KGHSH and CDR2 LQKENI. The CDR3 is 14 residues long.

J is TRBJ2-3 and V is TRBV6-1, with D perhaps matching TRBD1 (5 bases). Deletions cut 1 base from V and 4 bases from J, with 15 bases between. The CDR3 contains 16 residues. In germline, CDR1 is MNHNS, CDR2 SASEGT. The CDR3 here is CASSEEGARISDTQYF. DNA of the CDR3: TGTGCCAGCAGTGAAGAAGGGGCAAGAATTTCAGATACGCAGTATTTT.

This chain connects TRBV9 to TRBJ2-3; 8 nucleotides align to TRBD1. Trimming at V came to 3 bases and at J to 0 bases, leaving 3 bases not matched to a gene. The V gene's germline CDR1 is SGDLS and CDR2 YYNGEE. This CDR3 is built from 15 residues. The CDR3 is CASSAWTGSTDTQYF. The CDR3 region has the DNA TGTGCCAGCAGCGCCTGGACAGGGAGCACAGATACGCAGTATTTT.